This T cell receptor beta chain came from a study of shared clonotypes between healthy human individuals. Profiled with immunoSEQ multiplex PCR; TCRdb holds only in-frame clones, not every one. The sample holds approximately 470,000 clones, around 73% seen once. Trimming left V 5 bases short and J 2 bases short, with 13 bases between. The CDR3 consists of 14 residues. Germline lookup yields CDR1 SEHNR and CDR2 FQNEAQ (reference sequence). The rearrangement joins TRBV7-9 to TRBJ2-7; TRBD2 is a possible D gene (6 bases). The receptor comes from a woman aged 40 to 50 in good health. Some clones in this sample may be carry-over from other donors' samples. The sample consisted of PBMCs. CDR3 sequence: CASSPQGRTYEQYF. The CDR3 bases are TGTGCCAGCAGCCCCCAAGGGAGGACCTACGAGCAGTACTTC.